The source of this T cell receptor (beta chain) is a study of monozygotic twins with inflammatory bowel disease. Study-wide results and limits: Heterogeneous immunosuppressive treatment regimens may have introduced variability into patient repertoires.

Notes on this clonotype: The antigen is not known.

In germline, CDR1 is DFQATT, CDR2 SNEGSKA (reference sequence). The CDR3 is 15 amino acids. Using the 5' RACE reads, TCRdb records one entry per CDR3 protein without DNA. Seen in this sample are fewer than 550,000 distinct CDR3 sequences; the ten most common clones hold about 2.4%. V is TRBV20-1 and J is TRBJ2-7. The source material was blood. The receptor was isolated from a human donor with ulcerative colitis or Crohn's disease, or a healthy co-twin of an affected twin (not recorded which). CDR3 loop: CSADSSSGASYEQYF.